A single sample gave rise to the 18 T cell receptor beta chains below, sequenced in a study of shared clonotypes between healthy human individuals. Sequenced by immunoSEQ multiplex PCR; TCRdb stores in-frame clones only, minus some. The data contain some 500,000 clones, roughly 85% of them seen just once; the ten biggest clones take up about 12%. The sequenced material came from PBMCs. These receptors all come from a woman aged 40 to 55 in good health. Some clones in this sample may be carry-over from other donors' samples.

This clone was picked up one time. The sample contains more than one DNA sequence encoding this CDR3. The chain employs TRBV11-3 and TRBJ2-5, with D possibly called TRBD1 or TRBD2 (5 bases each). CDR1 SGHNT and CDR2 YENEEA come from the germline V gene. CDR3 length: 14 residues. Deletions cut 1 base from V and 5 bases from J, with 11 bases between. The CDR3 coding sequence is TGTGCCAGCAGCTTAGGGGGGTTTGGGGAGACCCAGTACTTC. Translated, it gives CASSLGGFGETQYF.

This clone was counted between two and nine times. The CDR3 coding sequence is TGTGCCAGCAGGGTACAGGGCATCTATAATTCACCCCTCCACTTT. It is translated as CASRVQGIYNSPLHF. The chain has TRBV27 and TRBJ1-6; possible D gene TRBD1, 6 bases. There are 15 residues in the CDR3. Trimming stripped 6 bases from V and 3 bases from J, with 12 bases between. Germline assignment: CDR1 MNHEY and CDR2 SMNVEV (reference sequence).

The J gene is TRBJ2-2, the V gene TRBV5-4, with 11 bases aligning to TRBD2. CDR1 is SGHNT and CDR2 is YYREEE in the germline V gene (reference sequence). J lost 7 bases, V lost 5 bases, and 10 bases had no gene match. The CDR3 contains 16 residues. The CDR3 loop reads CASSRDSSGRLGELFF. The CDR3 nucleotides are TGTGCCAGCAGTCGAGATTCTAGCGGGAGGCTCGGGGAGCTGTTTTTT.

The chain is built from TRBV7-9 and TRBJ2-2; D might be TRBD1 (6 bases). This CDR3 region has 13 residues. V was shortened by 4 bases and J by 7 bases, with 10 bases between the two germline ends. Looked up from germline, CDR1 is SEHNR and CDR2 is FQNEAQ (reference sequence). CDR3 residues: CASSSQGNGELFF. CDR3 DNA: TGTGCCAGCAGCTCACAGGGAAACGGGGAGCTGTTTTTT.

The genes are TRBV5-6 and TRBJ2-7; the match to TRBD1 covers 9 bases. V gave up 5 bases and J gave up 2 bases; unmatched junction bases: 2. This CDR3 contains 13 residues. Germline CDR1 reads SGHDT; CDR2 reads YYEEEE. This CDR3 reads CASSWDRAYEQYF. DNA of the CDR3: TGTGCCAGCAGTTGGGACAGGGCCTACGAGCAGTACTTC. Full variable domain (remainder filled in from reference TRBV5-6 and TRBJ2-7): DAGVTQSPTHLIKTRGQQVTLRCSPKSGHDTVSWYQQALGQGPQFIFQYYEEEERQRGNFPDRFSGHQFPNYSSELNVNALLLGDSALYLCASSWDRAYEQYFGPGTRLTVT.

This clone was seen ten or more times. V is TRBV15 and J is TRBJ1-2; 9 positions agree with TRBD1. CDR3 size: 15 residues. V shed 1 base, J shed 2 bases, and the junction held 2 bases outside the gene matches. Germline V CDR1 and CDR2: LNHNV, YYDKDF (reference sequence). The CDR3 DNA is TGTGCCACCAGCAGAGCGACAGGGGGAAACTATGGCTACACCTTC. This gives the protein CATSRATGGNYGYTF.

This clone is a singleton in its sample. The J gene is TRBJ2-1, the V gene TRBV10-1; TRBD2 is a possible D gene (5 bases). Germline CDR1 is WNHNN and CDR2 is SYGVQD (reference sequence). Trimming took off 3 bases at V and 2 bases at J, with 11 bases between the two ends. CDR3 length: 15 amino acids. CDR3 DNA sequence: TGCGCCAGCAGTGAAAGCGGAGAGCCCTACAATGAGCAGTTCTTC. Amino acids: CASSESGEPYNEQFF.

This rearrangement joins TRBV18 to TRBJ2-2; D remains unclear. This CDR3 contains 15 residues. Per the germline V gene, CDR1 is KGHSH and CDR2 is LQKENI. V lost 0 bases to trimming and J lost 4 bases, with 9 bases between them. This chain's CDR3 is CASSPPGRSTGELFF. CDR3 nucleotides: TGTGCCAGCTCACCACCGGGCAGGTCCACCGGGGAGCTGTTTTTT.

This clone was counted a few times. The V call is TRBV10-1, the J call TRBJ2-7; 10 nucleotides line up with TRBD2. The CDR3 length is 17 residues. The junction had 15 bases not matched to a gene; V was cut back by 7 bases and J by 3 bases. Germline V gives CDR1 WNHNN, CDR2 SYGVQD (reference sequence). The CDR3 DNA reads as TGCGCCAGCAATGATTGGCTAGCGGGAGTTGTGGACTACGAGCAGTACTTC. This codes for CASNDWLAGVVDYEQYF.

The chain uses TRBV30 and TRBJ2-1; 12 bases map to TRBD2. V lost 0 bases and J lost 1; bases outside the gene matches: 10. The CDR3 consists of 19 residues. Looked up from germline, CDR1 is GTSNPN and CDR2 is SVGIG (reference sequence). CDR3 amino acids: CAWSVGLAGGWASYNEQFF. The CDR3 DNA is TGTGCCTGGAGTGTGGGGCTAGCGGGAGGGTGGGCTTCCTACAATGAGCAGTTCTTC.

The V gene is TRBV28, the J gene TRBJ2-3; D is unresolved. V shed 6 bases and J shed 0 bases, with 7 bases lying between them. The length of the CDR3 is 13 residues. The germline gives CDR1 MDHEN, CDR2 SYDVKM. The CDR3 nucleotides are TGTGCCAGCAGGAAAGGTAGCACAGATACGCAGTATTTT. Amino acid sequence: CASRKGSTDTQYF.

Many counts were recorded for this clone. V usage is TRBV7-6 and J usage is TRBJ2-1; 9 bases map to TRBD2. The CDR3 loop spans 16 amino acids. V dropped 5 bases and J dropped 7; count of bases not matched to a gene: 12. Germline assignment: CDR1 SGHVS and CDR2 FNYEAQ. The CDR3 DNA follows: TGTGCCAGCAGCCCCCCCCGCGGGAGGGCCAGTAATGAGCAGTTCTTC. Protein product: CASSPPRGRASNEQFF.

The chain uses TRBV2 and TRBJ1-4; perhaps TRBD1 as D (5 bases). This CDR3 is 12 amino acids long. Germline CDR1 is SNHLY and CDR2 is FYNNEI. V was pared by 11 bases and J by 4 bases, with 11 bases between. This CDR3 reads CAGGLGNEKLFF. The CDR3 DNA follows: TGTGCCGGGGGACTGGGTAATGAAAAACTGTTTTTT.

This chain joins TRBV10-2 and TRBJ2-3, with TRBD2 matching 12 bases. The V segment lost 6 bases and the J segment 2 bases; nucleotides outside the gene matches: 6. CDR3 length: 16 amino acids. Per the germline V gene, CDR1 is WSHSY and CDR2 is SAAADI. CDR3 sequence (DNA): TGCGCCAGCAGGGAGGGACTAGCGGGCGACACAGATACGCAGTATTTT. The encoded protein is CASREGLAGDTDTQYF.

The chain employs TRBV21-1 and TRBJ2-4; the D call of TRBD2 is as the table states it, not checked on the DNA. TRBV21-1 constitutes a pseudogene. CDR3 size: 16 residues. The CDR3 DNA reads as TGTGCCAGCAGCAAACTAGGCGGAATAGCCAAAAACATTCAGTACTTC. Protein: CASSKLGGIAKNIQYF.

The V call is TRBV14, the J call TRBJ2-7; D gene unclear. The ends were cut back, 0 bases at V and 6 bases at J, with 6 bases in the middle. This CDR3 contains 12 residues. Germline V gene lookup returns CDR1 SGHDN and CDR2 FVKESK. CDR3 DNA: TGTGCCAGCAGCCAAGATCTCTCCGAGCAGTACTTC. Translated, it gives CASSQDLSEQYF.

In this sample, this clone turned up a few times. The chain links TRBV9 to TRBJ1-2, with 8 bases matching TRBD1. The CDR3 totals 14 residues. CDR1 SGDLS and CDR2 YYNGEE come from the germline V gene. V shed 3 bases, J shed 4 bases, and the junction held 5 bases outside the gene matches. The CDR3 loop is CASSARTGFYGYTF. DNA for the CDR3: TGTGCCAGCAGCGCCCGGACAGGGTTCTATGGCTACACCTTC.

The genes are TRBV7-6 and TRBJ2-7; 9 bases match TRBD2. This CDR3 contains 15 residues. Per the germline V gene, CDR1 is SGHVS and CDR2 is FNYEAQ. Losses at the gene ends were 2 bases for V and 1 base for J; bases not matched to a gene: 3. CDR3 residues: CASSLNAGGSYEQYF. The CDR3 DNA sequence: TGTGCCAGCAGCTTAAACGCGGGAGGGTCCTACGAGCAGTACTTC. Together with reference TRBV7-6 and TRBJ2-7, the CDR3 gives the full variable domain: GAGVSQSPRYKVTKRGQDVALRCDPISGHVSLYWYRQALGQGPEFLTYFNYEAQQDKSGLPNDRFSAERPEGSISTLTIQRTEQRDSAMYRCASSLNAGGSYEQYFGPGTRLTVT.